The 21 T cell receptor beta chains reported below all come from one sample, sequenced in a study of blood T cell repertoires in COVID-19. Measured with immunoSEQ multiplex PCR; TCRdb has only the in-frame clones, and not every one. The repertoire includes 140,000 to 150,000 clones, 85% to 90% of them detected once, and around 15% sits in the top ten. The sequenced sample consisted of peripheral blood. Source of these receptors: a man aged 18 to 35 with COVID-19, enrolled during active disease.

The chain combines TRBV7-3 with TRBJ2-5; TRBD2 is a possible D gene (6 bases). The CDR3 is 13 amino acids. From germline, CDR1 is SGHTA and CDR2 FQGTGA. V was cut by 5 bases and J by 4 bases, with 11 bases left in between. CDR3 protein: CASSIGAGETQYF. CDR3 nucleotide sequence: TGTGCCAGCAGCATCGGAGCGGGAGAGACCCAGTACTTC.

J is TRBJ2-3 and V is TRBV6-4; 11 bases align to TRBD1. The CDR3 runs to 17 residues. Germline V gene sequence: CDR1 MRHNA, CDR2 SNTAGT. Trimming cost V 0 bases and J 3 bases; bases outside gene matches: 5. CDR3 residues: CASSDSSGTGGTDTQYF. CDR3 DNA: TGTGCCAGCAGTGACTCATCCGGGACAGGGGGAACAGATACGCAGTATTTT.

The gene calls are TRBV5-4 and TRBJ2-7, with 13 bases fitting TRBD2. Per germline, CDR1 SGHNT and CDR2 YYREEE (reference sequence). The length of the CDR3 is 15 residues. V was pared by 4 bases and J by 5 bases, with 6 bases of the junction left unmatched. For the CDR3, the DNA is TGTGCCAGCAGCAAAGGGACTAGCGGGACCAACGAGCAGTACTTC. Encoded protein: CASSKGTSGTNEQYF.

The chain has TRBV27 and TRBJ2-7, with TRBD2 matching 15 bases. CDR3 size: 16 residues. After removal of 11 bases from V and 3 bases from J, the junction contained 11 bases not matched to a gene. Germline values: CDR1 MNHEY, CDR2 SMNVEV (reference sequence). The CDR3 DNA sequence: TGTGCCGCCGCCGGGACTAGCGGGAGGCCGCTCTACGAGCAGTACTTC. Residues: CAAAGTSGRPLYEQYF.

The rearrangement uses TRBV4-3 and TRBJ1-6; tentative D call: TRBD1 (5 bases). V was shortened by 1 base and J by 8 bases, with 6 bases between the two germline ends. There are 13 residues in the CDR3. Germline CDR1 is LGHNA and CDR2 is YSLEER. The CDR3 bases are TGCGCCAGCAGCCAAGTACAGGATTCACCCCTCCACTTT. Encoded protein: CASSQVQDSPLHF.

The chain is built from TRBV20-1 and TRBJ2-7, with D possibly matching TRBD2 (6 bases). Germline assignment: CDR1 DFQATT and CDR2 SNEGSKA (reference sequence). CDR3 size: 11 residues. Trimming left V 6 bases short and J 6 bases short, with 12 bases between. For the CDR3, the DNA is TGCAGTGCAGGGAGGAGGCTCGAGCAGTACTTC. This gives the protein CSAGRRLEQYF.

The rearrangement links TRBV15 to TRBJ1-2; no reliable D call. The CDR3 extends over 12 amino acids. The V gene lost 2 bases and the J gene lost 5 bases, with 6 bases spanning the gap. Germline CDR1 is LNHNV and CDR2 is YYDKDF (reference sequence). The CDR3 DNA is TGTGCCACCAGCAGATCCGGGTATGGCTACACCTTC. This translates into CATSRSGYGYTF.

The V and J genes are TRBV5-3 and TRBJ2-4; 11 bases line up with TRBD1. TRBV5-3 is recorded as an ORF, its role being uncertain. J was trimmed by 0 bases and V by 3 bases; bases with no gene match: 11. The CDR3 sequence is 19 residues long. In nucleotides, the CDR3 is TGTGCCAGAAGCTACACCGGGACAGGGGGTTTCCTAGCCAAAAACATTCAGTACTTC. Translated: CARSYTGTGGFLAKNIQYF.

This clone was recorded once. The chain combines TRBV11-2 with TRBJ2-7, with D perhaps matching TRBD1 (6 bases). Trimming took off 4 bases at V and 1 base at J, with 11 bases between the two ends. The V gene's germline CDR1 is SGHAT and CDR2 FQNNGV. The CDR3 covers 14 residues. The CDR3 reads CASSSRTASYEQYF. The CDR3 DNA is TGTGCCAGCAGCTCACGGACAGCTTCCTACGAGCAGTACTTC.

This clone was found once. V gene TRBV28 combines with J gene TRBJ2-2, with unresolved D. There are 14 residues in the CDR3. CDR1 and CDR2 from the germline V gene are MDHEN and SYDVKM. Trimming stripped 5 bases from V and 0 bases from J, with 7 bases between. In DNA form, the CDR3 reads TGTGCCAGCAGTCAACGGTCGAACACCGGGGAGCTGTTTTTT. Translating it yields CASSQRSNTGELFF.

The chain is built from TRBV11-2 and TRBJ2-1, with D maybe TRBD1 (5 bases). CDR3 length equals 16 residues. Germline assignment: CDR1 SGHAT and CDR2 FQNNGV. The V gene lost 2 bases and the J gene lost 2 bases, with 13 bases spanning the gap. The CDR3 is CASSLLRGRTYNEQFF. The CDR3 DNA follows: TGTGCCAGCAGCTTATTAAGGGGCAGAACCTACAATGAGCAGTTCTTC.

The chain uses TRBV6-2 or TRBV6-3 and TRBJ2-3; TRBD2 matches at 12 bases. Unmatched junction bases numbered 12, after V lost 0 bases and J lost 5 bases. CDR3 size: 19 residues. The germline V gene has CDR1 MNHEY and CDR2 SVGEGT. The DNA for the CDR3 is TGTGCCAGCAGTTACTCGAGACTAGCGGGAGATTCTAATGGAGATACGCAGTATTTT. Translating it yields CASSYSRLAGDSNGDTQYF.

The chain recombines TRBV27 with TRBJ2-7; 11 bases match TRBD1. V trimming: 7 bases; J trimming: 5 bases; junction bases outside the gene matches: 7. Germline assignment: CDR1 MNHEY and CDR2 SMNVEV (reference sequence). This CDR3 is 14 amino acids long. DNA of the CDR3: TGTGCCAGCAAGCCGGGACAGGGGGTGGACGAGCAGTACTTC. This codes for CASKPGQGVDEQYF.

The CDR3 DNA sequence: TGCAGCGCTGTTTACAGGGTTCGGTCTGAAGCTTTCTTT. Translated, it gives CSAVYRVRSEAFF. The chain employs TRBV29-1 and TRBJ1-1, with D perhaps TRBD1 (6 bases). V dropped 7 bases and J dropped 6 bases, with 18 bases sitting between them. Germline V gene data show CDR1 as SQVTM and CDR2 as ANQGSEA. This CDR3 is built from 13 residues.

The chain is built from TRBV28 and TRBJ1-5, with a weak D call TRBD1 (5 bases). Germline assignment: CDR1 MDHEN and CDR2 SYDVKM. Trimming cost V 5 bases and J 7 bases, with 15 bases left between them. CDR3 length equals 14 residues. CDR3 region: CASSRGRAGQPQHF. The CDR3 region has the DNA TGTGCCAGCAGTCGGGGCAGGGCGGGACAGCCCCAGCATTTT.

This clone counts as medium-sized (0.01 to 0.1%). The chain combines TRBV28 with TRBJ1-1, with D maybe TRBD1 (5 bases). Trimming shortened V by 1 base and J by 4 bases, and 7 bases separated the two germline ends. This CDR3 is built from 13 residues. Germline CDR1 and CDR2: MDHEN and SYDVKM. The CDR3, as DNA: TGTGCCAGCAGTTTATTTGACAGCACTGAAGCTTTCTTT. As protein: CASSLFDSTEAFF.

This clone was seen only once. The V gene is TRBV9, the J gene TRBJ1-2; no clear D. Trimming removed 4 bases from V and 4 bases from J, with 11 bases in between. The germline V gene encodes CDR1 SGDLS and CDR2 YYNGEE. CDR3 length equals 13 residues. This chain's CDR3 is CASSPRGGYGYTF. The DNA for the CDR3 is TGTGCCAGCAGCCCCCGAGGAGGCTATGGCTACACCTTC.

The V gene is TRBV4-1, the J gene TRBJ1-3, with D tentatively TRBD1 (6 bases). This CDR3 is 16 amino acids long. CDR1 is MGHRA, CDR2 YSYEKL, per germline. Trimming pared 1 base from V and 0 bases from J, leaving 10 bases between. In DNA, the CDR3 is TGCGCCAGCAGCCAAGGCAGGGGAAGCTCTGGAAACACCATATATTTT. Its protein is CASSQGRGSSGNTIYF.

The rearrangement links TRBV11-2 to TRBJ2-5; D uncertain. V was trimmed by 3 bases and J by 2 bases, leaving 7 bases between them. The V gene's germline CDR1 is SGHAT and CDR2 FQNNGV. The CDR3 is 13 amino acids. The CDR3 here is CASSFGLQETQYF. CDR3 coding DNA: TGTGCCAGCAGCTTCGGTTTACAAGAGACCCAGTACTTC.

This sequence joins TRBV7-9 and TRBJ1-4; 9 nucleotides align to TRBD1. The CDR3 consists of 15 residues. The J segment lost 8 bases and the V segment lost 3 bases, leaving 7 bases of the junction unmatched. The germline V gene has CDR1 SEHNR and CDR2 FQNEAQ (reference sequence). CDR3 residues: CASSFRGTGYEKLFF. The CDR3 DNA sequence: TGTGCCAGCAGCTTCCGCGGGACAGGGTACGAAAAACTGTTTTTT.

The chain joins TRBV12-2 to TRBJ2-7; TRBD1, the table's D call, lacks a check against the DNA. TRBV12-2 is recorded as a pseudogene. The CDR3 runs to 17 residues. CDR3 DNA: TGTGCAAGTCGCTTAGCGCGGACAGGCGGTGACTCCTACGAGCAGTACTTC. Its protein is CASRLARTGGDSYEQYF.